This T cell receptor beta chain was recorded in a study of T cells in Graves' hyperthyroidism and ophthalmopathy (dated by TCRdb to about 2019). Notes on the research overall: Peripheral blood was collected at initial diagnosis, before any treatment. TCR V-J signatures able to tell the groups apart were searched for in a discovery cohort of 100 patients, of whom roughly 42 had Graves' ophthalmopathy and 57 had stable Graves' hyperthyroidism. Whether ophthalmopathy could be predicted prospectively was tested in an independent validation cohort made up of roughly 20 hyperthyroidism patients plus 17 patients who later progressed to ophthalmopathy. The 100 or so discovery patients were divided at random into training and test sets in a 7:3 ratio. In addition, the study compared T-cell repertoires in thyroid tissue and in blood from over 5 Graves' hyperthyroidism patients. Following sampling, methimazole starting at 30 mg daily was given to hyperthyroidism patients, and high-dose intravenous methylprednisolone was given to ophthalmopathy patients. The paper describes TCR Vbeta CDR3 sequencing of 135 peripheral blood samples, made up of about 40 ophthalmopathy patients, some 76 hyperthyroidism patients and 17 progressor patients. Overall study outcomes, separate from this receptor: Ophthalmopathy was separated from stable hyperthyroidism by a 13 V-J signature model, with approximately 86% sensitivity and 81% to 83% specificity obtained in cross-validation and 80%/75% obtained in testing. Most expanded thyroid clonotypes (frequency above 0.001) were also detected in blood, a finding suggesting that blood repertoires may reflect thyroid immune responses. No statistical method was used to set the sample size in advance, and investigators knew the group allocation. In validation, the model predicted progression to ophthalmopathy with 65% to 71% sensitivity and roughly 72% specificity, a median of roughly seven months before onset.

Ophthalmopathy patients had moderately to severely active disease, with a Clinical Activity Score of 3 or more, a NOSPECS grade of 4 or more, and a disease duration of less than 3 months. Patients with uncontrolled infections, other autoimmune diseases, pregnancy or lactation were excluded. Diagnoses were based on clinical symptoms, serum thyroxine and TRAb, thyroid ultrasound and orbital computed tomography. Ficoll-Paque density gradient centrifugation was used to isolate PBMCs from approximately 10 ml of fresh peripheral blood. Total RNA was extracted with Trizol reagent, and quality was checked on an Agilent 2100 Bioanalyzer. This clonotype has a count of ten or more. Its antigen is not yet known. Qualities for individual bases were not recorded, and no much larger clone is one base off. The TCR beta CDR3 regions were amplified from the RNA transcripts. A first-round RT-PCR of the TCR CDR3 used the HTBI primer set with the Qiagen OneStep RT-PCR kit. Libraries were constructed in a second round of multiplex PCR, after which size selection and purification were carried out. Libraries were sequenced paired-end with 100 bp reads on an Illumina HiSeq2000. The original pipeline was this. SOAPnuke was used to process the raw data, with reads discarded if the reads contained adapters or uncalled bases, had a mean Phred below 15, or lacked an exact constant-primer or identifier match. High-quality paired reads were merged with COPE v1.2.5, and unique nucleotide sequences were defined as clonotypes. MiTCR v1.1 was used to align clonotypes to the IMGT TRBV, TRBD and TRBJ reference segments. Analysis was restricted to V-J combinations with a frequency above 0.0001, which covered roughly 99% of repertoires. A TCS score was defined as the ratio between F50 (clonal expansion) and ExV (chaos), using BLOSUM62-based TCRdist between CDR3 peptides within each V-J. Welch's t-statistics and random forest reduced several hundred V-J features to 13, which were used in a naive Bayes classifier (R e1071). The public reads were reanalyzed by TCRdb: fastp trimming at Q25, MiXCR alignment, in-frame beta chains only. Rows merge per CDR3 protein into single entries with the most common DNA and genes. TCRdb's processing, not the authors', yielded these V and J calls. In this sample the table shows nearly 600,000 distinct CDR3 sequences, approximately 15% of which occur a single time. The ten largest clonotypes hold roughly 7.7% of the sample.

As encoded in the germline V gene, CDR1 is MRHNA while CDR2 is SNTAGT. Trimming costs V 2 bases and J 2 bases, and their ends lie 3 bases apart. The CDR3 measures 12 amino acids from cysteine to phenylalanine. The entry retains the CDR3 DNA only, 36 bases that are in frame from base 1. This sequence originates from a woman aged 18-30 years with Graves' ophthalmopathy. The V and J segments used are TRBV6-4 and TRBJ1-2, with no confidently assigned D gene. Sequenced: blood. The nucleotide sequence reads TGTGCCAGCAGTGACAGAAACTATGGCTACACCTTC. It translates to CASSDRNYGYTF.